This TCR beta chain was recovered during a study of identical twins. Whole-study results and caveats: Twins' excess sharing was less marked for out-of-frame beta sequences. Twin pairs' shared out-of-frame alpha sequences were enriched in low generation probability.

TCRdb passed the 5' RACE reads through MiXCR, listing each CDR3 protein once. The data show approximately 680,000 distinct CDR3 sequences, roughly 7.1% seen once. In the case of this clonotype: Its antigen remains unidentified.

Healthy Caucasians alone served as donors. The CDR3 extends over 13 amino acids. The V segment lost 1 base and the J segment 7 bases; nucleotides outside the gene matches: 3. Germline V gene data show CDR1 as SQVTM and CDR2 as ANQGSEA. These data were also filed under a second study, of yellow fever vaccine responses in identical twins. That study reports: The T cell response to vaccination in identical twins was reportedly partly convergent and partly personalized.

The rearrangement links TRBV29-1 to TRBJ2-1; 8 bases are shared with TRBD2. The receptor was isolated from a woman aged 18 to 35 in good health. Material for sequencing was PBMCs. This chain's CDR3 is CSVEAGGWNEQFF. The CDR3 region has the DNA TGCAGCGTTGAAGCGGGAGGGTGGAATGAGCAGTTCTTC.